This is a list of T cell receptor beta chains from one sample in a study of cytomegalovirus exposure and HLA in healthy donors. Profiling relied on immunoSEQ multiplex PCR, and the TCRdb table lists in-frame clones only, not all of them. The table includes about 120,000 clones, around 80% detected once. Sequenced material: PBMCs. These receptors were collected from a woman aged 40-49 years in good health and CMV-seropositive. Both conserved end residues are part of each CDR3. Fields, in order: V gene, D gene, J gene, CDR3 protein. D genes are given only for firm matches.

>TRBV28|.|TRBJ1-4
CASSSGGAVEKLFF
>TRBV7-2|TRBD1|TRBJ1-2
CASSREGQGGYGYTF
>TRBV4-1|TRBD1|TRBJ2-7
CASSQVGTGRYEQYF
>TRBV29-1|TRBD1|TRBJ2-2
CSVASGDRAFTGELFF
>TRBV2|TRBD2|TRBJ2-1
CASSISSGVNEQFF
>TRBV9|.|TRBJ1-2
CASSVGPGGDYGYTF
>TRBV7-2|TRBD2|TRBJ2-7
CASSFETSGEYEQYF
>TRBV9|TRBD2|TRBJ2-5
CASSPRTSGGLGGETQYF
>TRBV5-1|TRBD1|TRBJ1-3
CASSNGQAAGNTIYF
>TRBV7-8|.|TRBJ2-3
CASSLAAVPYF
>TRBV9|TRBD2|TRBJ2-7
CASSVTGLAGSGNEQYF
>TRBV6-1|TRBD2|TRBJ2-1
CASRGTSGYNEQFF
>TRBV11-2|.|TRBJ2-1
CASTLGTSQFF
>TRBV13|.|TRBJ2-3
CASSLLVQVSPDTQYF
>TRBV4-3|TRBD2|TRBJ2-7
CASSHGLAGDYEQYF
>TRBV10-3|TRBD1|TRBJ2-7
CAISAGQGPLYEQYF
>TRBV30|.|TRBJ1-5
CAWSRERNQPQHF
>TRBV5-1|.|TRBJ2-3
CASSFNTDTQYF
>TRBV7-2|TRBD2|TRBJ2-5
CASNIVRGMQETQYF
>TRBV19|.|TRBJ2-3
CASSDRGTDTQYF
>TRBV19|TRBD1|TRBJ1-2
CASSSDRFSSNYGYTF
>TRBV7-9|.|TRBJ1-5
CASSPGGRGGGGNQPQHF
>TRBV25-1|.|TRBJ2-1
CASSESPGVRGGYNEQFF
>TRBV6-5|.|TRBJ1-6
CASSYSSGGGPPLHF
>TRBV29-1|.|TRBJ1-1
CSGTGHLNTEAFF
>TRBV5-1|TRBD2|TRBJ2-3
CASRPGTSGSDTQYF
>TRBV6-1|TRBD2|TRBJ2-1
CASSEASSGYNEQFF
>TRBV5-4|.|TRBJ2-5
CASSLEPGETQYF
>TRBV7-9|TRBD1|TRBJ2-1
CASSLMGQGSEQFF
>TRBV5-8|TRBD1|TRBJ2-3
CASSPGQGARWDGTQYF
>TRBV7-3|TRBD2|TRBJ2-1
CASSLRGAGGPYNEQFF
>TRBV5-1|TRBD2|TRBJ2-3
CASSDPTSGGVYTQYF
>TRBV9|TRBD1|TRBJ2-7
CASSKETGDYEQYF
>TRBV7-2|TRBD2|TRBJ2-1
CASSPGGGLPNEQFF
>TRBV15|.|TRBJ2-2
CATRPGGGLNTGELFF
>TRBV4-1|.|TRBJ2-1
CASGGREQFF
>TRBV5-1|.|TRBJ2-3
CASSMGRGNTDTQYF
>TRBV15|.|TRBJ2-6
CATSDPSGSGANVLTF
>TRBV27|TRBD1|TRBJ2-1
CASNPLQGYEQFF
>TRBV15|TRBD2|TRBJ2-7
CATSGTSGRSEQYF
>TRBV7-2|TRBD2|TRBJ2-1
CARRFVSGSYNEQFF
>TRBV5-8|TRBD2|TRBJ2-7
CASSIPGLRAAQYF